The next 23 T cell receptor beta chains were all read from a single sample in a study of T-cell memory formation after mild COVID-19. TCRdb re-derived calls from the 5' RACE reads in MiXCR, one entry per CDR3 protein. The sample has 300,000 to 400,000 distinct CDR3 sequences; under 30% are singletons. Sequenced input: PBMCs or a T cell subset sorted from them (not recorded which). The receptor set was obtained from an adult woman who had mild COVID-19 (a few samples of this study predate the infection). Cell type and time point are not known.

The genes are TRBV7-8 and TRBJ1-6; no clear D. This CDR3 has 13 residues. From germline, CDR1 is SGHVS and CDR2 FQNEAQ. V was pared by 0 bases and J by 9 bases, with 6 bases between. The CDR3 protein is CASSLARASPLHF. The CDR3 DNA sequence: TGTGCCAGCAGCTTAGCGCGGGCTTCACCCCTCCACTTT.

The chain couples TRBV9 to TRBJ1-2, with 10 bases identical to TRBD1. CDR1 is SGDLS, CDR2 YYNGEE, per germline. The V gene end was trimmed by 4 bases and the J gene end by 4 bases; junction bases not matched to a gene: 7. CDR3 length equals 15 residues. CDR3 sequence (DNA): TGTGCCAGCAGCTCGCGACAGGGGGCTGGCTATGGCTACACCTTC. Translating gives CASSSRQGAGYGYTF.

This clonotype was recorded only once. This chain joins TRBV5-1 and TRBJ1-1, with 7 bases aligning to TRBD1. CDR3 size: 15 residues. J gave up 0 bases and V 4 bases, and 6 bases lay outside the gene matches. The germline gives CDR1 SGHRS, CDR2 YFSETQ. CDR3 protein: CASSQTTGMNTEAFF. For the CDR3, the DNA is TGCGCCAGCAGCCAGACGACAGGGATGAACACTGAAGCTTTCTTT. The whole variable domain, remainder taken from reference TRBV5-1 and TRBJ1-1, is KAGVTQTPRYLIKTRGQQVTLSCSPISGHRSVSWYQQTPGQGLQFLFEYFSETQRNKGNFPGRFSGRQFSNSRSEMNVSTLELGDSALYLCASSQTTGMNTEAFFGQGTRLTVV.

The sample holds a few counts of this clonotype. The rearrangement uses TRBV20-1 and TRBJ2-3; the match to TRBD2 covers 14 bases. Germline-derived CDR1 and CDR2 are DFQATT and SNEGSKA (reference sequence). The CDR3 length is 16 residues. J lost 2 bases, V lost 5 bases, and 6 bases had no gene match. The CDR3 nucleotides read TGCAGTGCTGGTCCGGGACTAGCGGGAGTCACAGATACGCAGTATTTT. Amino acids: CSAGPGLAGVTDTQYF.

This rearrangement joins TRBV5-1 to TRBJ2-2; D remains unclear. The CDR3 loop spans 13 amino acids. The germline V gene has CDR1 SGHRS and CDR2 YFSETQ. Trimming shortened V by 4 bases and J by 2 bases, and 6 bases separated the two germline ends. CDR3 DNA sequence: TGCGCCAGCAGCATTGGCAACACCGGGGAGCTGTTTTTT. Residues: CASSIGNTGELFF.

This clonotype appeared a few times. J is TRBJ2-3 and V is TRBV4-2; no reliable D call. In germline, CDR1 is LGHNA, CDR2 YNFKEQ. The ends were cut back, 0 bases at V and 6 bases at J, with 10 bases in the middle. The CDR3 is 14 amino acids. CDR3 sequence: CASSQDPVKDTQYF. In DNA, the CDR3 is TGTGCCAGCAGCCAAGACCCTGTTAAGGATACGCAGTATTTT.

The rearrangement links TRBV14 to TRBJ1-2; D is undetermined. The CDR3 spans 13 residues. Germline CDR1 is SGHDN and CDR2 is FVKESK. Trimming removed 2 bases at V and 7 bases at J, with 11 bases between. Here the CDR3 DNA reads TGTGCCAGCAGCCAACTACTCGACTCTGGCTACACCTTC. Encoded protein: CASSQLLDSGYTF.

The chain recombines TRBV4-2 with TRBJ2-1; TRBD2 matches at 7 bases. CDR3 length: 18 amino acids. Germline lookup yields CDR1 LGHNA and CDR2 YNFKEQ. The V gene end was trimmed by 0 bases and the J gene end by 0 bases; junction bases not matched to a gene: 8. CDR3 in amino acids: CASSQEGHSGFSYNEQFF. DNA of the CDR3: TGTGCCAGCAGCCAAGAAGGGCATAGCGGGTTCTCCTACAATGAGCAGTTCTTC.

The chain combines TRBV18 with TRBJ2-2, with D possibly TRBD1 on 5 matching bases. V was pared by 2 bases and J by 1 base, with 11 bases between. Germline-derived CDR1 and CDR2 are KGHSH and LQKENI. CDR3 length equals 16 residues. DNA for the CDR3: TGTGCCAGCTCACCAAGTCTGGGGCTGAACACCGGGGAGCTGTTTTTT. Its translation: CASSPSLGLNTGELFF.

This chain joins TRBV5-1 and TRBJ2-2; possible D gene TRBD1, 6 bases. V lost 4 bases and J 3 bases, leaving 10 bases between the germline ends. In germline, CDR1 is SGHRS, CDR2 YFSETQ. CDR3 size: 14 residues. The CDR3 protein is CASSTRTDTGELFF. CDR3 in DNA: TGCGCCAGCAGCACCCGGACAGACACCGGGGAGCTGTTTTTT. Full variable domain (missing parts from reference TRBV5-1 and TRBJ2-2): KAGVTQTPRYLIKTRGQQVTLSCSPISGHRSVSWYQQTPGQGLQFLFEYFSETQRNKGNFPGRFSGRQFSNSRSEMNVSTLELGDSALYLCASSTRTDTGELFFGEGSRLTVL.

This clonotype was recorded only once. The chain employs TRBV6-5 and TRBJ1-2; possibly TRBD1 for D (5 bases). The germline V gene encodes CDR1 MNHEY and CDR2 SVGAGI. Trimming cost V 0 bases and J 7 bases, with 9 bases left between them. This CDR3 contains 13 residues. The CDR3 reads CASSYSGGVGYTF. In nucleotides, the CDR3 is TGTGCCAGCAGTTACTCGGGGGGAGTTGGCTACACCTTC.

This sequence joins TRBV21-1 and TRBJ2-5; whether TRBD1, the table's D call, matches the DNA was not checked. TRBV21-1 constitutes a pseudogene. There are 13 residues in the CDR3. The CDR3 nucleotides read TGTGCCAGCAATGAGGGACAGGAAGAGACCCAGTACTTC. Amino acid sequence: CASNEGQEETQYF.

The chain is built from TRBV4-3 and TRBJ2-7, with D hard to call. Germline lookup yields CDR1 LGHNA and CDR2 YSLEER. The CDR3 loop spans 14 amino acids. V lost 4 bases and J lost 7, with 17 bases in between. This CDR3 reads CASSPGLVVGEQYF. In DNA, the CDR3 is TGCGCCAGCAGCCCCGGGCTAGTGGTGGGTGAGCAGTACTTC.

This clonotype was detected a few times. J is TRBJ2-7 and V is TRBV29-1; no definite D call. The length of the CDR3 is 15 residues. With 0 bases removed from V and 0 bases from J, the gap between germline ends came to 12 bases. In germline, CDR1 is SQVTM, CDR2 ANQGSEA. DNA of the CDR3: TGCAGCGTTGAAGAAGGCGACCGATTCTCCTACGAGCAGTACTTC. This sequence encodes CSVEEGDRFSYEQYF.

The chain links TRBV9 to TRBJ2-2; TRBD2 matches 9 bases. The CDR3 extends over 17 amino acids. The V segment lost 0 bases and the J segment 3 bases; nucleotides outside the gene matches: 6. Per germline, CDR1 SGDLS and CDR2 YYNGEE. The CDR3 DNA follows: TGTGCCAGCAGCGTAGACTTAGCGGGAGATTACACCGGGGAGCTGTTTTTT. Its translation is CASSVDLAGDYTGELFF. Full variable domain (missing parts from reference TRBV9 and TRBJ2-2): DSGVTQTPKHLITATGQRVTLRCSPRSGDLSVYWYQQSLDQGLQFLIQYYNGEERAKGNILERFSAQQFPDLHSELNLSSLELGDSALYFCASSVDLAGDYTGELFFGEGSRLTVL.

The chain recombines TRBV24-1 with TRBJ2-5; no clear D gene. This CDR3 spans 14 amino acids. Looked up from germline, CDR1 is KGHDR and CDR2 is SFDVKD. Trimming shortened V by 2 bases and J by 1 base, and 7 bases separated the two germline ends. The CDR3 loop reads CATSDSGSQETQYF. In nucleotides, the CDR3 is TGTGCCACCAGTGATTCGGGCAGCCAAGAGACCCAGTACTTC.

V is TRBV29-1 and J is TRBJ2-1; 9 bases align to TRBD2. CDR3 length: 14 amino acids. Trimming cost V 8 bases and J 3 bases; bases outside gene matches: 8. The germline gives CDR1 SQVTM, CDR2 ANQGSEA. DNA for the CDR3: TGCAGCACCAGTAGCGGGAGTATCTACAATGAGCAGTTCTTC. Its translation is CSTSSGSIYNEQFF.

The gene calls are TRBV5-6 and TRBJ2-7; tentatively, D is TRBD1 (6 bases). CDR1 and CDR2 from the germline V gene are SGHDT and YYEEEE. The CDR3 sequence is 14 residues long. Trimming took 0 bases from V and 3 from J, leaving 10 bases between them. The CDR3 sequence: CASSLGTALYEQYF. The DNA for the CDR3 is TGTGCCAGCAGCTTGGGGACAGCCCTCTACGAGCAGTACTTC.

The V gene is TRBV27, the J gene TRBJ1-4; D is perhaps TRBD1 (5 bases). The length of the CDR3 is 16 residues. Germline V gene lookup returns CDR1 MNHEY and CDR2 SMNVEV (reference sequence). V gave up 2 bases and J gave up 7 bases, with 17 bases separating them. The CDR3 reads CASSLTTGQGGEKLFF. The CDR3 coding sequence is TGTGCCAGCAGTTTAACCACCGGGCAGGGTGGTGAAAAACTGTTTTTT.

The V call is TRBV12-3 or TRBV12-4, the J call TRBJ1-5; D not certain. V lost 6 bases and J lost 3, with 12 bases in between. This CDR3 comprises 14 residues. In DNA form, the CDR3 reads TGTGCCAGCAGCTTGGGTTGGGACAATCAGCCCCAGCATTTT. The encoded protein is CASSLGWDNQPQHF.

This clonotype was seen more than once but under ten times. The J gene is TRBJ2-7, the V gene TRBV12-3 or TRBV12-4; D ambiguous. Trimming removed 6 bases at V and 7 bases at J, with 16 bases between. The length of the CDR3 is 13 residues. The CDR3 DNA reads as TGTGCCAGCAGCCAGCTTGGATCCTCAGAGCAGTACTTC. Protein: CASSQLGSSEQYF.

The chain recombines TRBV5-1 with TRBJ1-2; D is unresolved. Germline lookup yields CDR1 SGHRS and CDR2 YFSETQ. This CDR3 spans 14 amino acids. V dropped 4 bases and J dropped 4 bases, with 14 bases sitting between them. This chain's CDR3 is CASSRDTEVYGYTF. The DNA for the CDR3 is TGCGCCAGCAGCCGCGACACTGAAGTCTATGGCTACACCTTC.

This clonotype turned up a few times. CDR3 amino acids: CASSKTGSSEKLFF. The CDR3 coding sequence is TGTGCCAGCAGCAAGACAGGGAGCAGTGAAAAACTGTTTTTT. The genes are TRBV5-4 and TRBJ1-4, with TRBD1 matching 7 bases. The CDR3 has 14 residues. The germline V gene encodes CDR1 SGHNT and CDR2 YYREEE (reference sequence). V gave up 4 bases and J gave up 7 bases; unmatched junction bases: 7. The variable domain in full, with the rest retrieved from reference TRBV5-4 and TRBJ1-4, is ETGVTQSPTHLIKTRGQQVTLRCSSQSGHNTVSWYQQALGQGPQFIFQYYREEENGRGNFPPRFSGLQFPNYSSELNVNALELDDSALYLCASSKTGSSEKLFFGSGTQLSVL.